Shown below are 7 T cell receptor beta chains from a single sample sequenced in a study of beta chain features in type 1 diabetes. Expressed TCRB transcripts were sequenced after all isolated RNA was converted to cDNA. Method: immunoSEQ multiplex PCR; TCRdb's copy keeps in-frame clones and lacks some. The sample lists about 330,000 clones; about 10% were seen once. Sequenced: naive CD4+ T cells from blood. The receptors were sampled from a woman aged 25 to 39 in good health.

This chain's CDR3 is CASSLSIANEQFF. In DNA form, the CDR3 reads TGTGCCAGCAGCTTATCTATAGCGAATGAGCAGTTCTTC. The gene calls are TRBV7-8 and TRBJ2-1; weak D call: TRBD2 (5 bases). This CDR3 region has 13 residues. Trimming took 2 bases from V and 7 from J, leaving 9 bases between them. Germline-derived CDR1 and CDR2 are SGHVS and FQNEAQ.

The genes are TRBV9 and TRBJ2-1; 7 bases align to TRBD1. This CDR3 comprises 15 residues. Germline V lookup: CDR1 SGDLS, CDR2 YYNGEE. The trim removed 0 bases at V and 5 bases at J, leaving 5 bases unmatched. CDR3 sequence (DNA): TGTGCCAGCAGCGTAGCCGGGACAGCCAACAATGAGCAGTTCTTC. This gives the protein CASSVAGTANNEQFF. The full variable domain, rest sourced from reference TRBV9 and TRBJ2-1, is DSGVTQTPKHLITATGQRVTLRCSPRSGDLSVYWYQQSLDQGLQFLIQYYNGEERAKGNILERFSAQQFPDLHSELNLSSLELGDSALYFCASSVAGTANNEQFFGPGTRLTVL.

The rearrangement joins TRBV4-3 to TRBJ2-5, with 9 bases matching TRBD1. V shed 1 base and J 4 bases; nucleotides not matched to a gene: 4. Germline V gene data show CDR1 as LGHNA and CDR2 as YSLEER. CDR3 length: 15 amino acids. CDR3 residues: CASSQGDRVPETQYF. As DNA, the CDR3 is TGCGCCAGCAGCCAAGGGGACAGGGTCCCAGAGACCCAGTACTTC.

This clone occurred a few times. The chain couples TRBV7-2 to TRBJ2-7, with 7 nucleotides matching TRBD1. Germline V gives CDR1 SGHTA, CDR2 FQGNSA. V was clipped by 4 bases and J by 3 bases; unmatched bases: 6. The CDR3 consists of 14 residues. The CDR3 DNA reads as TGTGCCAGCAGCTCGCGACAGGGAATCTACGAGCAGTACTTC. Protein sequence: CASSSRQGIYEQYF.

This clone has just a few counts. The rearrangement joins TRBV5-1 to TRBJ1-1, with TRBD1 matching 11 bases. CDR1 and CDR2 from the germline V gene are SGHRS and YFSETQ. CDR3 length: 14 amino acids. The trim removed 4 bases at V and 4 bases at J, leaving 3 bases unmatched. In DNA form, the CDR3 reads TGCGCCAGCAGCGCAGGGACAGGGGGCACTGAAGCTTTCTTT. Protein: CASSAGTGGTEAFF.

The chain joins TRBV20-1 to TRBJ1-2; D may be TRBD1 (5 bases). Looked up from germline, CDR1 is DFQATT and CDR2 is SNEGSKA (reference sequence). The CDR3 is 11 amino acids. The CDR3, as DNA: TGCGGGGGGAGGGGCAGTAGTGGCTACACCTTC. Its translation: CGGRGSSGYTF.

This clone has more than one count but fewer than ten. The rearrangement links TRBV9 to TRBJ1-5, with TRBD1 matching 8 bases. The V segment lost 4 bases and the J segment 1 base; nucleotides outside the gene matches: 10. The CDR3 extends over 17 amino acids. Germline V gene sequence: CDR1 SGDLS, CDR2 YYNGEE. CDR3 sequence (DNA): TGTGCCAGCAGCCCGGGAACAGGGGGGTTGAGCAATCAGCCCCAGCATTTT. Its protein product is CASSPGTGGLSNQPQHF.